This is a list of T cell receptor beta chains from one sample in a study of neurological immune-mediated disorders. TCRdb called the 5' RACE reads again in MiXCR, with one record for every CDR3 protein. The table lists roughly 100,000 distinct CDR3 sequences, roughly 10% of them singletons. The sequenced material came from PBMCs. The receptors here all came from a female donor with HTLV-1-associated myelopathy (HAM/TSP). CDR3s include the opening cysteine and the closing phenylalanine or tryptophan. The D gene is left open where the match is weak. Where a row states a size, it is once, few, many or the class of an expanded clone; other rows omit it.

abundance	v_gene	j_gene	d_gene	CDR3aa	CDR3nt
many	TRBV12-3/TRBV12-4	TRBJ1-4	TRBD1	CASSPSDRGGEKLFF	TGTGCCAGCAGTCCTTCCGACAGGGGCGGGGAAAAACTGTTTTTT
few	TRBV20-1	TRBJ2-5	NA	CSVREETQYF	TGCAGTGTCAGGGAAGAGACCCAGTACTTC
few	TRBV7-9	TRBJ1-5	NA	CASSLEVSNQPQHF	TGTGCCAGCAGCTTAGAGGTCAGCAATCAGCCCCAGCATTTT
many	TRBV11-2	TRBJ2-1	NA	CASSQGQGPGEQFF	TGTGCCAGCAGCCAGGGCCAGGGTCCAGGTGAGCAGTTCTTC
medium-sized	TRBV20-1	TRBJ2-3	TRBD1	CSATMEQGITDTQYF	TGCAGTGCCACAATGGAACAGGGGATTACAGATACGCAGTATTTT
NA	TRBV20-1	TRBJ2-3	NA	CSASRQALTDTQYF	TGCAGTGCTAGTCGCCAGGCCCTCACAGATACGCAGTATTTT
NA	TRBV7-3	TRBJ2-1	NA	CASSLRWDNEQFF	TGTGCCAGCAGCTTAAGATGGGACAATGAGCAGTTCTTC
many	TRBV29-1	TRBJ1-1	NA	CSVWHRGAHVAAFF	TGCAGCGTCTGGCACCGGGGGGCCCACGTTGCAGCTTTCTTT
many	TRBV6-6	TRBJ1-2	NA	CASSNSYRDGYTF	TGTGCCAGCAGTAATTCCTACAGGGATGGCTACACCTTC
many	TRBV3-1	TRBJ2-1	NA	CASSELVYNEQFF	TGTGCCAGCAGCGAACTAGTTTACAATGAGCAGTTCTTC
many	TRBV29-1	TRBJ2-3	NA	CSVESWPSDTQYF	TGCAGCGTTGAAAGCTGGCCGTCAGATACGCAGTATTTT
few	TRBV2	TRBJ1-6	TRBD1	CASSPTGAGSSPLHF	TGTGCCAGCAGTCCAACAGGGGCTGGGTCATCACCCCTCCACTTT
many	TRBV5-1	TRBJ2-1	NA	CASSLESYNEQFF	TGCGCCAGCAGCTTGGAGTCCTACAATGAGCAGTTCTTC
many	TRBV4-2	TRBJ1-2	NA	CASSQGTPGYGYTF	TGTGCCAGCAGCCAAGGGACACCCGGTTATGGCTACACCTTC
NA	TRBV12-3/TRBV12-4	TRBJ2-1	NA	CASSARVYEQFF	TGTGCCAGCAGTGCCAGGGTTTATGAGCAGTTCTTC
many	TRBV20-1	TRBJ1-4	TRBD1	CSAHPGQNEKLFF	TGCAGTGCGCACCCGGGACAGAATGAAAAACTGTTTTTT
NA	TRBV14	TRBJ2-7	NA	CASSQEHITREYF	TGTGCCAGCAGCCAAGAACACATAACCCGAGAGTACTTC
many	TRBV5-1	TRBJ2-7	NA	CASSAKAMPLGAYEQYF	TGCGCCAGCAGCGCTAAAGCAATGCCACTCGGCGCCTACGAGCAGTACTTC
many	TRBV5-1	TRBJ2-1	NA	CASSLMDTYNEQFF	TGCGCCAGCAGCCTGATGGACACCTACAATGAGCAGTTCTTC
many	TRBV5-1	TRBJ2-3	NA	CASSLAGPASTDTQYF	TGCGCCAGCAGCTTGGCCGGCCCCGCTAGCACAGATACGCAGTATTTT
many	TRBV14	TRBJ2-1	NA	CASSQGRWASYNEQFF	TGTGCCAGCAGCCAAGGCCGATGGGCATCCTACAATGAGCAGTTCTTC
many	TRBV21-1	TRBJ2-2	NA	CASSTRECGELFF	TGTGCCAGCAGCACGAGGGAGTGCGGGGAGCTGTTTTTT
many	TRBV20-1	TRBJ2-3	TRBD2	CSAIGGGTDTQYF	TGCAGTGCTATCGGGGGGGGCACAGATACGCAGTATTTT
many	TRBV14	TRBJ2-1	NA	CASSQDHPLGEQFF	TGTGCCAGCAGCCAAGATCATCCGCTGGGTGAGCAGTTCTTC
few	TRBV28	TRBJ2-2	NA	CASSLIDTGELFF	TGTGCCAGCAGTTTAATCGACACCGGGGAGCTGTTTTTT
many	TRBV27	TRBJ2-7	NA	CATPGSHEQYF	TGTGCCACCCCAGGATCCCACGAGCAGTACTTC
many	TRBV2	TRBJ2-1	TRBD1	CASRVIQGTEQFF	TGTGCCAGCAGGGTGATACAGGGGACTGAGCAGTTCTTC
medium-sized	TRBV7-9	TRBJ2-3	TRBD1	CASSRSGTGTTDTQYF	TGTGCCAGCAGCAGATCCGGGACAGGGACGACAGATACGCAGTATTTT
many	TRBV20-1	TRBJ2-7	NA	CSASDRSTYEQYF	TGCAGTGCTAGTGACAGGTCTACCTACGAGCAGTACTTC
many	TRBV12-3/TRBV12-4	TRBJ2-2	TRBD1	CASSFGTGSNTGELFF	TGTGCCAGCAGTTTCGGGACAGGGTCGAACACCGGGGAGCTGTTTTTT
medium-sized	TRBV5-1	TRBJ1-1	NA	CASSEMGGNTEAFF	TGCGCCAGCAGCGAGATGGGGGGGAACACTGAAGCTTTCTTT
few	TRBV27	TRBJ2-7	NA	CASSLKGKDYEQYF	TGTGCCAGCAGTTTAAAGGGCAAAGACTACGAGCAGTACTTC
NA	TRBV11-2	TRBJ2-4	NA	CASSLALGEHIQYF	TGTGCCAGCAGCTTAGCCCTGGGGGAACACATTCAGTACTTC
few	TRBV10-3	TRBJ2-1	NA	CAISDVVGSGARNEQFF	TGTGCCATCAGTGATGTGGTGGGGTCTGGGGCAAGGAATGAGCAGTTCTTC
many	TRBV6-5	TRBJ2-7	NA	CASSYRISYEQYF	TGTGCCAGCAGTTACCGGATATCCTACGAGCAGTACTTC
many	TRBV20-1	TRBJ2-7	NA	CSARVRARFTEQYF	TGCAGTGCTAGGGTACGGGCCAGATTTACCGAGCAGTACTTC